These 18 T cell receptor beta chains were all obtained from the same sample, sequenced in a study of identifying expanded T cells in peripheral blood (dated by TCRdb to 2018 to 2020). Library construction relied on the immunoSEQ multiplex PCR assay. The clones in this table, taken by TCRdb from immuneACCESS, are in-frame only. Not every clone is retained; where verified, under half of the shortfall comes from an unresolved V gene, and the cause of the rest is unknown. The table for this sample lists 85,000 to 100,000 clones; approximately 90% of them were counted only once. Together, the top ten hold under 4.5% of the sample. The sample consisted of blood. The receptors here all came from a person aged 18 to 75 in good health.

The gene calls are TRBV7-9 and TRBJ1-1; 9 nucleotides line up with TRBD1. CDR3 length equals 16 residues. Unmatched junction bases numbered 6, after V lost 3 bases and J lost 1 base. Germline V gives CDR1 SEHNR, CDR2 FQNEAQ (reference sequence). The CDR3 bases are TGTGCCAGCAGCTTCCCCGGGACAGGGAAGAACACTGAAGCTTTCTTT. As protein: CASSFPGTGKNTEAFF.

The table lists this clone with a count of one. V usage is TRBV27 and J usage is TRBJ2-2; D possibly corresponds to TRBD1 (7 bases). This CDR3 comprises 15 residues. Germline V gene sequence: CDR1 MNHEY, CDR2 SMNVEV (reference sequence). Trimming took off 5 bases at V and 5 bases at J, with 15 bases between the two ends. DNA for the CDR3: TGTGCCAGCAGTGGAGGGACAGTGAGAACCGGGGAGCTGTTTTTT. Residues: CASSGGTVRTGELFF.

The gene calls are TRBV7-9 and TRBJ2-3, with 8 bases fitting TRBD2. The CDR3 consists of 11 residues. V trimming: 4 bases; J trimming: 14 bases; junction bases outside the gene matches: 5. Germline V gene data show CDR1 as SEHNR and CDR2 as FQNEAQ (reference sequence). The CDR3 coding sequence is TGTGCCAGCAGCTCCGGGACTAGGTCGTATTTT. Protein: CASSSGTRSYF.

V usage is TRBV5-1 and J usage is TRBJ1-1; D possibly corresponds to TRBD1 (5 bases). This CDR3 contains 14 residues. Trimming took 0 bases from V and 5 from J, leaving 11 bases between them. The germline V gene encodes CDR1 SGHRS and CDR2 YFSETQ. The CDR3 coding sequence is TGCGCCAGCAGCTTGGATGATGGGGGGACTGAAGCTTTCTTT. This sequence encodes CASSLDDGGTEAFF.

The chain employs TRBV11-3 and TRBJ2-1; 12 nucleotides agree with TRBD2. Germline assignment: CDR1 SGHNT and CDR2 YENEEA. Unmatched junction bases numbered 11, after V lost 5 bases and J lost 6 bases. The CDR3 covers 17 residues. The CDR3 region is CASSPWTSGKGTNEQFF. CDR3 in DNA: TGTGCCAGCAGCCCGTGGACTAGCGGGAAAGGTACCAATGAGCAGTTCTTC.

The CDR3 nucleotides read TGTGCCAGTACTCTAAGGGGGGGCCAGGGCCGGGACGAGCAGTTCTTC. Protein sequence: CASTLRGGQGRDEQFF. The chain joins TRBV19 to TRBJ2-1, with a weak D call TRBD2 (7 bases). The length of the CDR3 is 16 residues. Looked up from germline, CDR1 is LNHDA and CDR2 is SQIVND (reference sequence). The V and J ends lost 7 bases and 10 bases respectively, with 26 bases between them.

The chain is built from TRBV28 and TRBJ1-4; D is uncertain. The germline V and J ends were trimmed by 6 bases and 1 base, with 9 bases remaining between them. CDR1 is MDHEN, CDR2 SYDVKM, per germline. The CDR3 has 14 residues. CDR3 loop: CASSLVGTNEKLFF. The CDR3 DNA is TGTGCCAGCAGCCTCGTTGGAACTAATGAAAAACTGTTTTTT.

The CDR3 spells CASSGGLAGNTGELFF. CDR3 nucleotides: TGTGCCAGCAGCGGAGGACTAGCGGGAAACACCGGGGAGCTGTTTTTT. The chain uses TRBV7-2 and TRBJ2-2, with 12 bases that match TRBD2. V trimming: 5 bases; J trimming: 2 bases; junction bases outside the gene matches: 3. Germline loops: CDR1 SGHTA, CDR2 FQGNSA. The CDR3 sequence is 16 residues long.

The chain couples TRBV9 to TRBJ2-5; 9 bases align to TRBD2. Germline V gene sequence: CDR1 SGDLS, CDR2 YYNGEE. Germline trimming cut 6 bases from V and 4 bases from J; bases unmatched to any gene: 7. The CDR3 spans 14 residues. The DNA of the CDR3 is TGTGCCAGCAACCCTAGCGGGGTATCAGAGACCCAGTACTTC. It is translated as CASNPSGVSETQYF.

The rearrangement joins TRBV5-6 to TRBJ2-5, with D maybe TRBD2 (6 bases). Trimming cost V 1 base and J 5 bases, with 9 bases left between them. In germline, CDR1 is SGHDT, CDR2 YYEEEE. CDR3 size: 13 residues. Written as DNA, the CDR3 is TGTGCCAGCAGCTTGCGGGGGTTGGAGACCCAGTACTTC. It is translated as CASSLRGLETQYF.

The chain has TRBV28 and TRBJ2-7; 9 nucleotides match TRBD1. This CDR3 is built from 14 residues. Per the germline V gene, CDR1 is MDHEN and CDR2 is SYDVKM. V shed 8 bases and J 2 bases; nucleotides not matched to a gene: 7. In nucleotides, the CDR3 is TGTGCCAGCGGTCCGGGGGACAGGGCCTACGAGCAGTACTTC. Translated: CASGPGDRAYEQYF.

The rearrangement uses TRBV7-9 and TRBJ1-5, with 7 bases aligning to TRBD1. V dropped 5 bases and J dropped 7; count of bases not matched to a gene: 14. CDR1 and CDR2 from the germline V gene are SEHNR and FQNEAQ (reference sequence). The CDR3 is 16 residues long. CDR3 coding DNA: TGTGCCAGCAGCCTCTGGACAGGCACTGGGAACCAGCCCCAGCATTTT. Encoded protein: CASSLWTGTGNQPQHF. Together with reference TRBV7-9 and TRBJ1-5, the CDR3 gives the full variable domain: DTGVSQNPRHKITKRGQNVTFRCDPISEHNRLYWYRQTLGQGPEFLTYFQNEAQLEKSRLLSDRFSAERPKGSFSTLEIQRTEQGDSAMYLCASSLWTGTGNQPQHFGDGTRLSIL.

J is TRBJ1-5 and V is TRBV6-1; no definite D call. V gave up 4 bases and J gave up 7 bases, with 5 bases separating them. CDR3 length: 11 residues. From germline, CDR1 is MNHNS and CDR2 SASEGT. DNA for the CDR3: TGTGCCAGCAGTGGAGAACAGCCCCAGCATTTT. Protein sequence: CASSGEQPQHF.

The CDR3, as DNA: TGTGCCAGTAGTATAGAGGACAGGGTTCCAGGGGAGCTGTTTTTT. As protein: CASSIEDRVPGELFF. This chain joins TRBV19 and TRBJ2-2; 8 bases are a match to TRBD1. The J segment lost 8 bases and the V segment lost 0 bases, leaving 5 bases of the junction unmatched. The CDR3 consists of 15 residues. Looked up from germline, CDR1 is LNHDA and CDR2 is SQIVND (reference sequence).

The chain combines TRBV5-6 with TRBJ2-7; D unclear. CDR1 is SGHDT, CDR2 YYEEEE, per germline. Trimming left V 1 base short and J 3 bases short, with 14 bases between. This CDR3 is 15 amino acids long. The CDR3 loop reads CASSLSGVGIYEQYF. The CDR3, as DNA: TGTGCCAGCAGCTTGTCTGGGGTAGGAATCTACGAGCAGTACTTC.

The genes are TRBV9 and TRBJ2-2; 11 bases are a match to TRBD1. Germline CDR1 and CDR2: SGDLS and YYNGEE. The CDR3 extends over 15 amino acids. J gave up 7 bases and V 3 bases, and 5 bases lay outside the gene matches. CDR3 protein: CASSELGQGVGELFF. The CDR3 DNA follows: TGTGCCAGCAGCGAACTGGGACAGGGGGTCGGGGAGCTGTTTTTT.

The rearrangement uses TRBV7-8 and TRBJ1-4; maybe TRBD1 (5 bases). The CDR3 runs to 15 residues. Germline CDR1 reads SGHVS; CDR2 reads FQNEAQ. The V end lost 7 bases, the J end lost 3 bases, and 15 bases lay between the germline ends. CDR3 protein: CASTSSGWSNEKLFF. As DNA, the CDR3 is TGTGCCAGCACCTCGTCAGGGTGGTCTAATGAAAAACTGTTTTTT.

This chain uses TRBV7-3 with TRBJ1-2, with TRBD1 matching 9 bases. Germline lookup yields CDR1 SGHTA and CDR2 FQGTGA. The CDR3 loop spans 13 amino acids. The junction had 2 bases not matched to a gene; V was cut back by 3 bases and J by 6 bases. CDR3: CASSLGTGHGYTF. In DNA, the CDR3 is TGTGCCAGCAGCTTGGGGACAGGGCATGGCTACACCTTC.